The clone carrying this T cell receptor (beta chain) was found a few times. Sample-barcoded 5' priming and a J-beta primer mix drove a second PCR of roughly 6 to 12 cycles. TCRdb itself ran the 5' RACE reads through MiXCR, one entry per CDR3 protein. The repertoire holds around 750,000 distinct CDR3 sequences, with about 53% as singletons. The data are from a study of blood T cells in healthy people across ages. Every donor gave approximately 10 milliliters of peripheral blood. The J segment lost 7 bases and the V segment lost 5 bases, leaving 17 bases of the junction unmatched. This CDR3 is 18 amino acids long. Germline lookup yields CDR1 SGHTA and CDR2 FQGNSA.

Source material: blood. The clonotype was recovered from a man at least 80 years old in good health. This chain joins TRBV7-2 and TRBJ2-1; TRBD2 agrees at 10 bases. The CDR3 nucleotides are TGTGCCAGCAGCCTCGTCCCCGGACTAGCGGTGATGGGGAATGAGCAGTTCTTC. It is translated as CASSLVPGLAVMGNEQFF. Combining the CDR3 with reference TRBV7-2 and TRBJ2-1 gives the whole variable domain GAGVSQSPSNKVTEKGKDVELRCDPISGHTALYWYRQSLGQGLEFLIYFQGNSAPDKSGLPSDRFSAERTGGSVSTLTIQRTQQEDSAVYLCASSLVPGLAVMGNEQFFGPGTRLTVL.